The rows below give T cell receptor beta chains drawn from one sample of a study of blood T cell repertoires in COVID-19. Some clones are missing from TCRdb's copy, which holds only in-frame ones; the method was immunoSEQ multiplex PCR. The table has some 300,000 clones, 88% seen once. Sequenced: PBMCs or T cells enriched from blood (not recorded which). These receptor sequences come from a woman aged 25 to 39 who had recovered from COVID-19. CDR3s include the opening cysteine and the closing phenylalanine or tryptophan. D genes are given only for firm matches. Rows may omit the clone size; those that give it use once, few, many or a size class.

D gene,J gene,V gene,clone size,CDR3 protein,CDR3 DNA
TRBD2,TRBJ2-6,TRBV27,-,CASSLFGLAGNSGANVLTF,TGTGCCAGCAGTCTTTTTGGACTAGCGGGAAATTCTGGGGCCAACGTCCTGACTTTC
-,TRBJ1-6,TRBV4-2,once,CASSQGENSRSPLHF,TGTGCCAGCAGCCAAGGAGAAAACAGCCGTTCACCCCTCCACTTT
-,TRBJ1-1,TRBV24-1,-,CATSVVGGGTEAFF,TGTGCCACCAGTGTCGTGGGGGGAGGCACTGAAGCTTTCTTT
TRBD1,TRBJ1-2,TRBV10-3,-,CAISPGQGDGYTF,TGTGCCATCAGTCCGGGACAGGGGGATGGCTACACCTTC
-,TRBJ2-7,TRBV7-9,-,CASSRPQGNSPRPYEQYF,TGTGCCAGTAGCAGACCGCAGGGGAACTCCCCCCGTCCCTACGAGCAGTACTTC
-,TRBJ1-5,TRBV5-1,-,CASSLDPEMNQPQHF,TGCGCCAGCAGCTTGGATCCGGAGATGAATCAGCCCCAGCATTTT
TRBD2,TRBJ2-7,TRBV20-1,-,CSASWVNLREKGYEQYF,TGCAGTGCTAGTTGGGTTAATCTGCGGGAGAAAGGCTACGAGCAGTACTTC
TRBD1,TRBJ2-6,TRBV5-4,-,CASSLPIQGAGANVLTF,TGTGCCAGCAGCTTGCCGATTCAGGGGGCTGGGGCCAACGTCCTGACTTTC
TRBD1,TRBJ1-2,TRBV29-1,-,CRAGTGGGYTF,TGCCGCGCCGGGACAGGGGGGGGCTACACCTTC
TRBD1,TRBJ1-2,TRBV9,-,CASSVGQGPTYGYTF,TGTGCCAGCAGCGTAGGACAGGGCCCTACCTATGGCTACACCTTC
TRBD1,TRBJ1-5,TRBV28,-,CASSLGLDRGGRPQHF,TGTGCCAGCAGTTTAGGGCTTGACAGGGGAGGCCGACCCCAGCATTTT
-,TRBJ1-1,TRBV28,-,CASSFPGANTEAFF,TGTGCCAGCAGTTTTCCAGGGGCGAACACTGAAGCTTTCTTT
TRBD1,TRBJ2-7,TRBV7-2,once,CASSPTGFVSVNEQYF,TGTGCCAGCAGCCCGACAGGGTTCGTCTCCGTTAATGAGCAGTACTTC
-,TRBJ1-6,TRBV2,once,CASSDGGAFVNSPLHF,TGTGCCAGCAGTGATGGGGGGGCCTTTGTTAATTCACCCCTCCACTTT
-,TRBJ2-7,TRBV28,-,CASSFSTARARGTYEQYF,TGTGCCAGCAGTTTCTCAACAGCCCGGGCCCGGGGGACCTACGAGCAGTACTTC
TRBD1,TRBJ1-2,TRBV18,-,CASSPVQGQVYYGYTF,TGTGCCAGCTCACCGGTACAGGGACAGGTCTACTATGGCTACACCTTC
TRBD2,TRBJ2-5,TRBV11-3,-,CASSNRGVAGQETQYF,TGTGCCAGCAGCAACCGTGGGGTAGCGGGGCAGGAGACCCAGTACTTC
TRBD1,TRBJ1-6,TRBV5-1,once,CASSLLGTGDSPLHF,TGCGCCAGCAGCTTGCTCGGGACAGGGGATTCACCCCTCCACTTT
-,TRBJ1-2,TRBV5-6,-,CASSVAGRSNYGYTF,TGTGCCAGCAGCGTCGCAGGGAGGTCTAACTATGGCTACACCTTC
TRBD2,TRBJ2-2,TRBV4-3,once,CASSQDVGGIGELFF,TGCGCCAGCAGCCAAGATGTCGGGGGGATAGGGGAGCTGTTTTTT